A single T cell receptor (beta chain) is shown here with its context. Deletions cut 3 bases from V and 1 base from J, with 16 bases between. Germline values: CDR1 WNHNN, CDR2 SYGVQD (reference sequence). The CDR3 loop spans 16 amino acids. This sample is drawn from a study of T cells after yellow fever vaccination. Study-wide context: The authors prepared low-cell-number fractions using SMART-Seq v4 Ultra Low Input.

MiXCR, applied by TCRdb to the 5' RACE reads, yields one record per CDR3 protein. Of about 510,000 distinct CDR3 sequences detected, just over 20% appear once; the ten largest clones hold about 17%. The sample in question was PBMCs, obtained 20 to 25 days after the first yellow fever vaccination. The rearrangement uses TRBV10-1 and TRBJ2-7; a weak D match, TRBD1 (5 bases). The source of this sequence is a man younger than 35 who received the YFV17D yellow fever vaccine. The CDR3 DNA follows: TGCGCCAGCAGTGACCAAGGGGCCGGCAATTCCTACGAGCAGTACTTC. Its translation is CASSDQGAGNSYEQYF.